This T cell receptor (beta chain) was sequenced for a study of T-cell memory formation after mild COVID-19 (dated by TCRdb to the early 2020s). Regarding the study in general: TCR sequence clusters from the two donors were largely donor specific. In a couple of donors, T-cell clones that expanded and contracted after mild COVID-19 were followed by sequencing TCRalpha and TCRbeta repertoires longitudinally. The cohort was made up of two young adult volunteers, one female and one male, who were previously healthy. What the work shows at the level of the full study, not this receptor alone: Only a couple of mild cases were covered by the study, and larger cohorts that include severe cases with pre-infection samples were considered necessary. From day 15 to 85, contracting clones showed balanced CD4/CD8 phenotypes, whereas a second wave of clones that expanded from day 15 to 37 leaned towards CD4+. Contracting CD4+ clones were located mainly in the CM and EM memory subsets, whereas CD8+ clones were found to be enriched in EMRA. Whether the second-wave clones peaking on day 37 were SARS-CoV-2 specific was not confirmed. Some responding clones were found in pre-infection memory, which suggests that pre-existing cross-reactive memory T cells took part in the SARS-CoV-2 response.

Sequencing instrument: Illumina NovaSeq 6000. TCRalpha and TCRbeta cDNA libraries were built by 5'RACE with constant-segment primers, adding sample barcodes and unique molecular identifiers. RNA was extracted from every sample with Trizol reagent. Libraries were amplified in two PCR steps, with a second sample barcode and Illumina TruSeq adapters added in the second step. The libraries were sequenced on an Illumina NovaSeq using 2 x 150 bp paired-end reads. Under the source paper's analysis protocol: The reads were demultiplexed and collapsed into UMI-guided consensus sequences using migec v1.2.7. Using mixcr v2.1.11, UMI consensuses were aligned to TRA and TRB V and J templates and then assembled into clonotypes. A clonotype was counted as expanded or contracted only if both edgeR and NoisET called the change significant, with noise models trained on biological replicates. For edgeR calls, a false discovery rate-adjusted p below 0.01 and a log2 fold-change threshold of 1 were applied. As an exploratory analysis of dynamics, max-normalized trajectories of the 1000 most abundant clonotypes were examined with PCA combined with hierarchical clustering. Each responding clone was given a CD4 or CD8 phenotype based on the CD4+ and CD8+ repertoires, which had been sequenced separately. TCRdb applied fastp at Q25 and MiXCR to the public reads, then kept only in-frame beta chains. A single entry per CDR3 protein holds the most common genes and DNA from its merged rows. Here the V and J calls rest on TCRdb's processing, not on the authors' analysis. A total of about 390,000 distinct CDR3 sequences appear in this sample, about 21% of them only once. The ten largest clones capture 9.5% to 15% of the sample.

Turning to this clonotype: The specificity of this receptor is unknown. The record has no base qualities; no much larger clone is one base away.

Ficoll-Paque density gradient centrifugation was the method used to isolate PBMCs. CDR1 and CDR2 (MNHNS, SASEGT) derive from the germline V gene. The CDR3 runs 13 amino acids, cysteine and phenylalanine included. The retained sequence is limited to the CDR3, 39 bases, with the frame set at the first base. Ends trimmed: V by 7 bases, J by 2 bases; bases unmatched to a gene: 5. Recombination connected TRBV6-1 to TRBJ2-7; 7 central bases correspond to TRBD1. Sequences were obtained from PBMCs or a T cell subset sorted from them (not recorded which). The TCR was taken from an adult woman who had mild COVID-19 (a few samples of this study predate the infection). The sample titles of this study are shuffled in the database, so cell type and time point are left out; the donor was told from shared clones. The DNA reads TGTGCCAGCACCTCGGGACAGACCTACGAGCAGTACTTC. Its translation reads: CASTSGQTYEQYF.